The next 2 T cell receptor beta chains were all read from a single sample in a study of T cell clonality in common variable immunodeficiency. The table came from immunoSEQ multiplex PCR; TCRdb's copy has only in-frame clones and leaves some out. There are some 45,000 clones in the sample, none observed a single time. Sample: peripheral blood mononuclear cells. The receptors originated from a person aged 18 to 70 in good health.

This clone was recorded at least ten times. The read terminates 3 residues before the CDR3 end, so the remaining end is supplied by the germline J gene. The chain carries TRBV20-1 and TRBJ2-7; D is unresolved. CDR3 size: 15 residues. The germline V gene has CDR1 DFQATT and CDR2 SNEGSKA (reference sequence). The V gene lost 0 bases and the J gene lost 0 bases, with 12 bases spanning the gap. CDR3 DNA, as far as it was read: TGCAGTGCTAGAGATGTTGAGAGGCCCTCCTACGAG. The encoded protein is CSARDVERPSYE. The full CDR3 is CSARDVERPSYEQYF.

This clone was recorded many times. This CDR3 is CASSLDPLEREAYNEQFF. CDR3 DNA (partial): TGTGCCAGCAGCTTAGACCCGCTCGAGCGGGAGGCTTACAATGAG. V gene TRBV7-6 combines with J gene TRBJ2-1, with 9 nucleotides matching TRBD2. The read halts 3 residues ahead of the CDR3 end, with the missing end drawn from the germline J gene. Germline CDR1 and CDR2: SGHVS and FNYEAQ. This CDR3 region has 18 residues. V shed 1 base and J 4 bases; nucleotides not matched to a gene: 11.